One and the same sample provided the 25 T cell receptor beta chains below, sequenced in a study of cytomegalovirus exposure and HLA in healthy donors. The PCR made use of 60 Vbeta and 13 Jbeta primers. Some clones are missing from TCRdb's copy, which holds only in-frame ones; the method was immunoSEQ multiplex PCR. The table records approximately 210,000 clones, 65% to 80% of them present only once. The sequenced material came from PBMCs. The receptors were sampled from a woman aged 40 to 50 in good health and CMV-seronegative.

The rearrangement uses TRBV5-6 and TRBJ1-4, with 8 bases matching TRBD1. The ends lost 4 bases at V and 4 bases at J; junction bases unmatched: 6. CDR1 and CDR2 from the germline V gene are SGHDT and YYEEEE. The CDR3 is 15 residues long. Written as DNA, the CDR3 is TGTGCCAGCAGCGCTCGTGACAGGGGTAATGAAAAACTGTTTTTT. It is translated as CASSARDRGNEKLFF.

In this sample, this clone turned up a few times. The chain has TRBV27 and TRBJ2-2, with TRBD1 matching over 10 bases. The germline CDR1 and CDR2 sequences are MNHEY and SMNVEV (reference sequence). V trimming: 5 bases; J trimming: 4 bases; junction bases outside the gene matches: 1. The CDR3 contains 14 residues. The CDR3 protein is CASSRTGGTGELFF. The DNA of the CDR3 is TGTGCCAGCAGTCGGACAGGGGGCACCGGGGAGCTGTTTTTT.

The chain carries TRBV2 and TRBJ1-5, with D possibly matching TRBD1 (5 bases). CDR1 is SNHLY and CDR2 is FYNNEI in the germline V gene. CDR3 length: 15 residues. Trimming pared 7 bases from V and 7 bases from J, leaving 20 bases between. DNA for the CDR3: TGTGCCAGCACCTCTTCGCAGGGAATCGGGCAGCCCCAGCATTTT. Its translation: CASTSSQGIGQPQHF.

The chain recombines TRBV5-4 with TRBJ2-1, with D possibly being TRBD1 (7 bases). This CDR3 has 16 residues. CDR1 and CDR2 (germline): SGHNT, YYREEE (reference sequence). Trimming took 1 base from V and 2 from J, leaving 13 bases between them. CDR3: CASSLMQGGTYNEQFF. The DNA for the CDR3 is TGTGCCAGCAGCTTGATGCAGGGGGGTACCTACAATGAGCAGTTCTTC.

This chain uses TRBV7-9 with TRBJ2-1, with a tentative D call TRBD2 (5 bases). Germline V gene lookup returns CDR1 SEHNR and CDR2 FQNEAQ (reference sequence). The V gene lost 3 bases and the J gene lost 5 bases, with 8 bases spanning the gap. CDR3 length: 13 residues. The DNA of the CDR3 is TGTGCCAGCAGCTTGAGGGTGAACAATGAGCAGTTCTTC. Its protein is CASSLRVNNEQFF.

This sequence joins TRBV4-3 and TRBJ2-1; 8 bases match TRBD2. After removal of 4 bases from V and 8 bases from J, the junction contained 13 bases not matched to a gene. Germline CDR1 LGHNA, CDR2 YSLEER. The CDR3 totals 16 residues. The CDR3 coding sequence is TGCGCCAGCAGCCTTCAAGCGGGAGCCGTGGGAGATGAGCAGTTCTTC. This encodes CASSLQAGAVGDEQFF.

The CDR3 reads CASSPAPQGNTDTQYF. The DNA of the CDR3 is TGCGCCAGCAGCCCGGCCCCACAGGGGAACACAGATACGCAGTATTTT. The rearrangement uses TRBV5-1 and TRBJ2-3, with 7 bases matching TRBD1. CDR1 and CDR2 from the germline V gene are SGHRS and YFSETQ. This CDR3 is 16 amino acids long. J gave up 2 bases and V 4 bases, and 10 bases lay outside the gene matches.

The chain carries TRBV6-5 and TRBJ2-7; 7 positions match TRBD1. J gave up 6 bases and V 5 bases, and 7 bases lay outside the gene matches. Germline V CDR1 and CDR2: MNHEY, SVGAGI. The CDR3 sequence is 13 residues long. CDR3 coding DNA: TGTGCCAGCAGTAGTCTGCCAGGGGGCGAGCAGTACGTC. Translating it yields CASSSLPGGEQYV.

The V gene is TRBV9, the J gene TRBJ2-1, with no clear D. With 1 base removed from V and 8 bases from J, the gap between germline ends came to 19 bases. This CDR3 comprises 16 residues. Germline CDR1 reads SGDLS; CDR2 reads YYNGEE. CDR3 protein: CASSVRSGYTMDEQFF. The CDR3 DNA follows: TGTGCCAGCAGCGTAAGGTCGGGTTATACAATGGATGAGCAGTTCTTC. The full variable domain, completed using reference TRBV9 and TRBJ2-1, is DSGVTQTPKHLITATGQRVTLRCSPRSGDLSVYWYQQSLDQGLQFLIQYYNGEERAKGNILERFSAQQFPDLHSELNLSSLELGDSALYFCASSVRSGYTMDEQFFGPGTRLTVL.

J is TRBJ2-2 and V is TRBV19; 7 bases match TRBD2. V lost 6 bases and J lost 9; bases outside the gene matches: 10. The CDR3 extends over 14 amino acids. The germline CDR1 and CDR2 sequences are LNHDA and SQIVND (reference sequence). In nucleotides, the CDR3 is TGTGCCAGTAGCCGACTAGGGGAGGGGCGGGAGCTGTTTTTT. Protein: CASSRLGEGRELFF.

The V gene is TRBV4-1, the J gene TRBJ2-2; D remains unclear. Per germline, CDR1 MGHRA and CDR2 YSYEKL. This CDR3 region has 13 residues. Trimming shortened V by 0 bases and J by 5 bases, and 4 bases separated the two germline ends. CDR3 sequence reads: CASSQEYTGELFF. The CDR3 DNA follows: TGCGCCAGCAGCCAAGAATATACCGGGGAGCTGTTTTTT.

The J gene is TRBJ2-3, the V gene TRBV7-3; tentative D call: TRBD1 (5 bases). Germline V lookup: CDR1 SGHTA, CDR2 FQGTGA. This CDR3 contains 12 residues. The V gene lost 6 bases and the J gene lost 3 bases, with 7 bases spanning the gap. CDR3 in DNA: TGTGCCAGCAGTGGGGCGACAGATACGCAGTATTTT. This translates into CASSGATDTQYF.

The CDR3 coding sequence is TGCGCCAGCAGCCAAGATGCGGGACGCACTCAGCCCCAGCATTTT. Its translation: CASSQDAGRTQPQHF. The chain carries TRBV4-1 and TRBJ1-5, with D tentatively TRBD1 (5 bases). There are 15 residues in the CDR3. V was pared by 0 bases and J by 6 bases, with 12 bases between. CDR1 and CDR2 from the germline V gene are MGHRA and YSYEKL.

This clone was observed a handful of times. A read error may account for a junction end that differs from germline. J is TRBJ2-1 and V is TRBV5-1, with TRBD2 matching over 14 bases. CDR1 and CDR2 from the germline V gene are SGHRS and YFSETQ. The CDR3 is made up of 15 amino acids. CDR3 region: CASSLTGTSGSEEFF. As DNA, the CDR3 is TGCGCCAGCAGCTTGACGGGGACTAGCGGGAGTGAGGAGTTCTTC.

V usage is TRBV5-1 and J usage is TRBJ1-4; D remains unclear. The CDR3 is 16 residues long. V was cut by 0 bases and J by 0 bases, with 9 bases left in between. Germline V gene sequence: CDR1 SGHRS, CDR2 YFSETQ. The CDR3 region has the DNA TGCGCCAGCAGCTTGGCCGGAGGAACAACTAATGAAAAACTGTTTTTT. Its translation: CASSLAGGTTNEKLFF.

The V gene is TRBV5-5, the J gene TRBJ2-2; possible D gene TRBD2, 6 bases. V was pared by 4 bases and J by 4 bases, with 11 bases between. The CDR3 runs to 14 residues. Germline-derived CDR1 and CDR2 are SGHKS and YYEKEE (reference sequence). DNA of the CDR3: TGTGCCAGCAGCCCGGGGACTTTCACCGGGGAGCTGTTTTTT. It specifies CASSPGTFTGELFF.

The chain joins TRBV7-9 to TRBJ2-2; D remains ambiguous. The V and J ends lost 2 bases and 3 bases respectively, with 16 bases between them. The CDR3 spans 17 residues. From germline, CDR1 is SEHNR and CDR2 FQNEAQ (reference sequence). The CDR3 DNA is TGTGCCAGCAGCTTAAGGTCCGGAATGGCGGACACCGGGGAGCTGTTTTTT. This gives the protein CASSLRSGMADTGELFF. Supplemented by reference TRBV7-9 and TRBJ2-2, the full variable domain reads DTGVSQNPRHKITKRGQNVTFRCDPISEHNRLYWYRQTLGQGPEFLTYFQNEAQLEKSRLLSDRFSAERPKGSFSTLEIQRTEQGDSAMYLCASSLRSGMADTGELFFGEGSRLTVL.

The V and J genes are TRBV15 and TRBJ2-3; no firm D call. Trimming cost V 0 bases and J 4 bases, with 14 bases left between them. From germline, CDR1 is LNHNV and CDR2 YYDKDF (reference sequence). The CDR3 runs 16 residues. The CDR3 region is CATSRDEVLSPDTQYF. In nucleotides, the CDR3 is TGTGCCACCAGCAGAGATGAGGTCCTATCTCCAGATACGCAGTATTTT.

The chain combines TRBV7-2 with TRBJ2-1, with D possibly TRBD2 on 5 matching bases. CDR3 size: 15 residues. The germline CDR1 and CDR2 sequences are SGHTA and FQGNSA. V was clipped by 1 base and J by 3 bases, with 10 bases between them. The CDR3 sequence is CASSLEGADYNEQFF. The CDR3 DNA reads TGTGCCAGCAGCTTAGAAGGAGCGGACTACAATGAGCAGTTCTTC.

The chain has TRBV6-6 and TRBJ1-5; D is unresolved. Germline CDR1 reads MNHNY; CDR2 reads SVGAGI (reference sequence). V was pared by 6 bases and J by 0 bases, with 15 bases between. The CDR3 has 16 residues. The CDR3 DNA reads as TGTGCCAGCAGCCCTCATCAGGCTTATAGCAATCAGCCCCAGCATTTT. Its protein product is CASSPHQAYSNQPQHF.

The chain couples TRBV9 to TRBJ1-1; the D is unclear. CDR3 size: 12 residues. Trimming took off 4 bases at V and 2 bases at J, with 6 bases between the two ends. The germline V gene encodes CDR1 SGDLS and CDR2 YYNGEE. The CDR3 DNA follows: TGTGCCAGCAGCTCGGGAAACACTGAAGCTTTCTTT. Translation gives CASSSGNTEAFF.

The CDR3 DNA follows: TGTGCCAGCAGCAATAGGAGGGTCGGCGGTCTGGCCCAGTACTTC. It yields the protein CASSNRRVGGLAQYF. The chain has TRBV11-2 and TRBJ2-5; D may be TRBD2 (6 bases). The germline V and J ends were trimmed by 5 bases and 9 bases, with 22 bases remaining between them. This CDR3 region has 15 residues. Germline V gives CDR1 SGHAT, CDR2 FQNNGV.

The V call is TRBV28, the J call TRBJ2-1; TRBD2 aligns across 12 bases. The CDR3 consists of 12 residues. V lost 10 bases to trimming and J lost 7 bases; unmatched junction nucleotides: 2. The germline V gene encodes CDR1 MDHEN and CDR2 SYDVKM. CDR3: CAIGTSGNEQFF. In nucleotides, the CDR3 is TGTGCCATTGGGACTAGCGGGAATGAGCAGTTCTTC.

The chain links TRBV7-3 to TRBJ2-2; maybe TRBD1 (5 bases). V lost 2 bases, J lost 3 bases, and 16 bases lay in between. Germline V gene lookup returns CDR1 SGHTA and CDR2 FQGTGA. This CDR3 spans 17 amino acids. CDR3 coding DNA: TGTGCCAGCAGCTTATCAAGGGGCCCCTGGGACACCGGGGAGCTGTTTTTT. Amino acid sequence: CASSLSRGPWDTGELFF.

This clone appeared once. The chain uses TRBV7-8 and TRBJ2-7, with D perhaps TRBD2 (5 bases). Trimming took off 5 bases at V and 3 bases at J, with 17 bases between the two ends. Germline V gives CDR1 SGHVS, CDR2 FQNEAQ. This CDR3 comprises 15 residues. The CDR3 reads CASSESRGVYYEQYF. The CDR3 DNA reads TGTGCCAGCAGCGAAAGCCGGGGAGTCTACTACGAGCAGTACTTC.